This T cell receptor beta chain is drawn from a study of blood T cells in healthy people across ages. The use of a sample-barcoded 5' primer and a J-beta primer mix characterized a second PCR of about 6 to 11 cycles. Via MiXCR, TCRdb re-called the 5' RACE reads, giving one row per CDR3 protein. The data contain approximately 690,000 distinct CDR3 sequences, around 41% of them singletons. The germline gives CDR1 SGHRS, CDR2 YFSETQ. The J segment lost 6 bases and the V segment lost 0 bases, leaving 4 bases of the junction unmatched. There are 14 residues in the CDR3. The gene calls are TRBV5-1 and TRBJ2-7, with TRBD1 matching over 9 bases. The TCR comes from a man older than 75 in good health. The sequenced sample consisted of blood. The CDR3 here is CASSLGTGEGEQYF. The CDR3 DNA is TGCGCCAGCAGCTTGGGGACAGGGGAGGGCGAGCAGTACTTC.